The 27 T cell receptor beta chains listed next were all sequenced from one sample in a study of T-cell reconstitution after alpha-beta-depleted transplantation in children. TCRbeta library preparation incorporated unique molecular identifiers. A single record per CDR3 protein comes from TCRdb applying MiXCR to the PCR reads. This table has about 210,000 distinct CDR3 sequences, roughly 18% appearing once. This specimen was PBMCs, mostly from graft donor cells, taken 360 days after TCRalphabeta/CD19-depleted stem cell transplant. These TCRs come from a male patient between 2 and 9 years old who had a stem cell transplant for acute lymphoblastic leukemia, so the T cells may come from the graft donor.

The chain joins TRBV30 to TRBJ1-4; D uncertain. The CDR3 contains 13 residues. Germline lookup yields CDR1 GTSNPN and CDR2 SVGIG (reference sequence). The ends were cut back, 4 bases at V and 8 bases at J, with 14 bases in the middle. In DNA form, the CDR3 reads TGTGCCTGGATGGGGTCCAAGAGGGAAAAACTGTTTTTT. It encodes CAWMGSKREKLFF.

This clonotype has only a few counts. The V call is TRBV5-6, the J call TRBJ2-7, with D possibly TRBD2 on 6 matching bases. Germline lookup yields CDR1 SGHDT and CDR2 YYEEEE. Trimming took off 3 bases at V and 0 bases at J, with 10 bases between the two ends. The CDR3 extends over 14 amino acids. In nucleotides, the CDR3 is TGTGCCAGCAGCTGGGGGGATAGCTCCTACGAGCAGTACTTC. This encodes CASSWGDSSYEQYF.

This clonotype occurred a few times. This chain links TRBV4-3 with TRBJ2-1, with TRBD1 identical over 7 bases. Germline values: CDR1 LGHNA, CDR2 YSLEER. Losses at the gene ends were 0 bases for V and 9 bases for J; bases not matched to a gene: 8. This CDR3 is 15 amino acids long. Here the CDR3 reads CASSQDLRGQGEQFF. The CDR3 nucleotides are TGCGCCAGCAGCCAAGATCTTAGGGGGCAGGGTGAGCAGTTCTTC.

CDR3 amino acids: CASSYSKFRGSTEAFF. In nucleotides, the CDR3 is TGTGCCAGCAGTTACTCGAAGTTTAGAGGGAGCACTGAAGCTTTCTTT. The chain employs TRBV6-5 and TRBJ1-1; D is uncertain. With 0 bases removed from V and 4 bases from J, the gap between germline ends came to 15 bases. CDR1 is MNHEY and CDR2 is SVGAGI in the germline V gene. The CDR3 extends over 16 amino acids.

V usage is TRBV6-2 or TRBV6-3 and J usage is TRBJ1-5, with D possibly matching TRBD1 (5 bases). V was clipped by 0 bases and J by 4 bases, with 16 bases between them. Looked up from germline, CDR1 is MNHEY and CDR2 is SVGEGT. The CDR3 is 17 amino acids. The CDR3 region has the DNA TGTGCCAGCAGTTACTCAATCGGGGCAGGGTCGAATCAGCCCCAGCATTTT. This sequence encodes CASSYSIGAGSNQPQHF.

The table lists this clonotype with a few counts. This rearrangement joins TRBV11-2 to TRBJ2-5; D is perhaps TRBD1 (8 bases). CDR3 size: 16 residues. Trimming took 5 bases from V and 0 from J, leaving 16 bases between them. From germline, CDR1 is SGHAT and CDR2 FQNNGV. The DNA for the CDR3 is TGTGCCAGCAGCGACTACAGGGGGGGGTACCAAGAGACCCAGTACTTC. It codes for CASSDYRGGYQETQYF.

The chain carries TRBV30 and TRBJ1-4; D remains ambiguous. Germline V gene data show CDR1 as GTSNPN and CDR2 as SVGIG (reference sequence). The ends were cut back, 1 base at V and 8 bases at J, with 11 bases in the middle. This CDR3 has 13 amino acids. The CDR3 reads CAWSAGLDEKLFF. The CDR3, as DNA: TGTGCCTGGAGTGCGGGTTTGGACGAAAAACTGTTTTTT.

This clonotype was counted only a few times. V and J are TRBV7-8 and TRBJ2-3; D possibly corresponds to TRBD1 (6 bases). Trimming shortened V by 5 bases and J by 5 bases, and 8 bases separated the two germline ends. The CDR3 has 12 residues. CDR1 is SGHVS, CDR2 FQNEAQ, per germline. The CDR3 DNA reads TGTGCCAGCAGCAAGACAGGAGATACGCAGTATTTT. This codes for CASSKTGDTQYF.

This clonotype was found a few times. This chain joins TRBV4-2 and TRBJ2-1; possible D gene TRBD2, 6 bases. V was cut by 2 bases and J by 8 bases, with 16 bases left in between. From germline, CDR1 is LGHNA and CDR2 YNFKEQ. CDR3 length: 15 residues. In DNA form, the CDR3 reads TGTGCCAGCAGCCAACTAACTACTAGCCAGGATGAGCAGTTCTTC. This encodes CASSQLTTSQDEQFF.

V gene TRBV5-1 combines with J gene TRBJ2-5, with no clear D. Germline V CDR1 and CDR2: SGHRS, YFSETQ. V was cut by 2 bases and J by 4 bases, with 9 bases left in between. The CDR3 is 13 residues long. CDR3 loop: CASSFTLRETQYF. In DNA, the CDR3 is TGCGCCAGCAGCTTTACATTGAGAGAGACCCAGTACTTC.

The chain links TRBV3-1 to TRBJ2-5, with D tentatively TRBD2 (5 bases). Trimming removed 2 bases at V and 0 bases at J, with 7 bases between. The germline CDR1 and CDR2 sequences are LGHDT and YNNKEL (reference sequence). The CDR3 extends over 14 amino acids. Written as DNA, the CDR3 is TGTGCCAGCAGCCAAAGCGGATACCAAGAGACCCAGTACTTC. Residues: CASSQSGYQETQYF.

The rearrangement joins TRBV7-2 to TRBJ2-7; TRBD2 aligns across 8 bases. The CDR3 has 15 residues. Germline CDR1 SGHTA, CDR2 FQGNSA. The V and J ends lost 2 bases and 3 bases, in that order; junction bases with no gene match: 6. CDR3 amino acids: CASSLWRGEVYEQYF. The CDR3 bases are TGTGCCAGCAGCTTATGGCGGGGGGAGGTCTACGAGCAGTACTTC.

This clonotype was counted between two and nine times. The V gene is TRBV7-9, the J gene TRBJ2-7; possible D gene TRBD2, 6 bases. The CDR3 loop spans 16 amino acids. V was clipped by 0 bases and J by 2 bases, with 14 bases between them. Per germline, CDR1 SEHNR and CDR2 FQNEAQ (reference sequence). CDR3 DNA: TGTGCCAGCAGCTTAGCGCGGGGAGCCCTCACCTACGAGCAGTACTTC. Translation: CASSLARGALTYEQYF. The full variable domain, rest sourced from reference TRBV7-9 and TRBJ2-7, is DTGVSQNPRHKITKRGQNVTFRCDPISEHNRLYWYRQTLGQGPEFLTYFQNEAQLEKSRLLSDRFSAERPKGSFSTLEIQRTEQGDSAMYLCASSLARGALTYEQYFGPGTRLTVT.

This clonotype was counted between two and nine times. V and J are TRBV7-8 and TRBJ1-5; the match to TRBD1 covers 7 bases. The trim removed 5 bases at V and 2 bases at J, leaving 12 bases unmatched. The CDR3 spans 17 residues. From germline, CDR1 is SGHVS and CDR2 FQNEAQ. CDR3 region: CASSPNRGNPGNQPQHF. The CDR3 DNA follows: TGTGCCAGCAGCCCTAACAGGGGCAATCCGGGCAATCAGCCCCAGCATTTT.

The sample holds a few counts of this clonotype. The chain recombines TRBV4-1 with TRBJ1-1; no reliable D call. Germline V gene lookup returns CDR1 MGHRA and CDR2 YSYEKL. This CDR3 has 15 residues. V was cut by 1 base and J by 8 bases, with 17 bases left in between. The CDR3 region is CASSQVLPRRGEAFF. DNA for the CDR3: TGCGCCAGCAGCCAAGTTTTGCCCCGACGCGGGGAAGCTTTCTTT.

Only a few counts were recorded for this clonotype. The chain recombines TRBV4-3 with TRBJ2-1; tentatively, D is TRBD1 (5 bases). V shed 4 bases and J shed 9 bases, with 13 bases lying between them. The CDR3 runs to 13 residues. Germline loops: CDR1 LGHNA, CDR2 YSLEER. The CDR3 loop is CASSREIQGEQFF. In nucleotides, the CDR3 is TGCGCCAGCAGCCGCGAGATCCAGGGTGAGCAGTTCTTC.

This clonotype was counted only a few times. The V gene is TRBV18, the J gene TRBJ1-5, with D possibly matching TRBD1 (6 bases). Trimming pared 4 bases from V and 2 bases from J, leaving 15 bases between. CDR3 length equals 16 residues. CDR1 and CDR2 (germline): KGHSH, LQKENI. CDR3 in amino acids: CASSLAGVSRNQPQHF. CDR3 DNA sequence: TGTGCCAGCTCACTTGCAGGGGTTTCGCGCAATCAGCCCCAGCATTTT.

This clonotype has only a few counts. The chain links TRBV7-8 to TRBJ2-5; D not certain. The CDR3 loop spans 12 amino acids. V was pared by 4 bases and J by 5 bases, with 8 bases between. From germline, CDR1 is SGHVS and CDR2 FQNEAQ. CDR3 coding DNA: TGTGCCAGCAGCTATGTAATGGAGACCCAGTACTTC. This sequence encodes CASSYVMETQYF.

V and J are TRBV7-2 and TRBJ2-7; D call uncertain. The V gene's germline CDR1 is SGHTA and CDR2 FQGNSA. This CDR3 region has 13 residues. The V gene lost 1 base and the J gene lost 2 bases, with 6 bases spanning the gap. Written as DNA, the CDR3 is TGTGCCAGCAGCTTAGGCACCCCCTACGAGCAGTACTTC. Protein sequence: CASSLGTPYEQYF.

A few counts support this clonotype. V gene TRBV7-2 combines with J gene TRBJ2-3, with 8 nucleotides matching TRBD2. V lost 4 bases and J lost 2; bases outside the gene matches: 11. Germline CDR1 and CDR2: SGHTA and FQGNSA. The CDR3 runs 17 residues. CDR3 coding DNA: TGTGCCAGCAGCTCCCCGTGGAGCGGGAGCGCCACAGATACGCAGTATTTT. Translated: CASSSPWSGSATDTQYF.

This clonotype was observed many times. The V and J genes are TRBV7-9 and TRBJ2-3, with 10 nucleotides matching TRBD1. The V and J ends lost 1 base and 4 bases, in that order; junction bases with no gene match: 2. There are 15 residues in the CDR3. Germline lookup yields CDR1 SEHNR and CDR2 FQNEAQ (reference sequence). DNA of the CDR3: TGTGCCAGCAGCTTAGAGGGACAGGGGTCAGATACGCAGTATTTT. Translated: CASSLEGQGSDTQYF.

The chain employs TRBV18 and TRBJ2-7; no reliable D call. Germline V gene lookup returns CDR1 KGHSH and CDR2 LQKENI. This CDR3 spans 14 amino acids. The V and J ends lost 1 base and 1 base respectively, with 8 bases between them. The chain's CDR3 is CASSPQDPSYEQYF. CDR3 nucleotide sequence: TGTGCCAGCTCACCACAGGACCCATCCTACGAGCAGTACTTC. The complete variable domain, with remaining parts taken from reference TRBV18 and TRBJ2-7, reads NAGVMQNPRHLVRRRGQEARLRCSPMKGHSHVYWYRQLPEEGLKFMVYLQKENIIDESGMPKERFSAEFPKEGPSILRIQQVVRGDSAAYFCASSPQDPSYEQYFGPGTRLTVT.

This clonotype showed up many times. The V and J genes are TRBV20-1 and TRBJ2-7; D may be TRBD2 (6 bases). Trimming stripped 4 bases from V and 2 bases from J, with 24 bases between. CDR1 is DFQATT and CDR2 is SNEGSKA in the germline V gene (reference sequence). This CDR3 is 17 amino acids long. The CDR3, as DNA: TGCAGTGCTATGAGTAGAACACGGAGGGAAGGACCCTACGAGCAGTACTTC. Translated: CSAMSRTRREGPYEQYF.

This clonotype appeared a few times. The chain joins TRBV7-2 to TRBJ2-3, with 7 bases that match TRBD1. This CDR3 region has 15 residues. In germline, CDR1 is SGHTA, CDR2 FQGNSA. V shed 6 bases, J shed 1 base, and the junction held 7 bases outside the gene matches. CDR3 residues: CASRGTGAGTDTQYF. CDR3 coding DNA: TGTGCCAGCAGGGGAACAGGGGCCGGCACAGATACGCAGTATTTT.

This clonotype was recorded a few times. The V and J genes are TRBV18 and TRBJ2-5; D ambiguous. From germline, CDR1 is KGHSH and CDR2 LQKENI. Trimming shortened V by 3 bases and J by 5 bases, and 7 bases separated the two germline ends. CDR3 length equals 12 residues. This chain's CDR3 is CASSPKGETQYF. DNA of the CDR3: TGTGCCAGCTCACCTAAAGGGGAGACCCAGTACTTC. The full variable domain, its missing parts supplied by reference TRBV18 and TRBJ2-5, is NAGVMQNPRHLVRRRGQEARLRCSPMKGHSHVYWYRQLPEEGLKFMVYLQKENIIDESGMPKERFSAEFPKEGPSILRIQQVVRGDSAAYFCASSPKGETQYFGPGTRLLVL.

This clonotype occurred many times. The CDR3 spells CSARNMFQGRDQPQHF. The CDR3 bases are TGCAGTGCTAGGAACATGTTTCAGGGGCGGGATCAGCCCCAGCATTTT. This chain uses TRBV20-1 with TRBJ1-5, with a possible D match to TRBD1 (6 bases). The CDR3 covers 16 residues. Germline values: CDR1 DFQATT, CDR2 SNEGSKA (reference sequence). Trimming left V 3 bases short and J 5 bases short, with 20 bases between.

This clonotype is a singleton in its sample. V usage is TRBV12-3 or TRBV12-4 and J usage is TRBJ2-2; D uncertain. V shed 3 bases and J shed 9 bases, with 8 bases lying between them. The CDR3 runs 12 residues. CDR3 in DNA: TGTGCCAGCAGTTTCCCTCCCCGGGAGCTGTTTTTT. Translated: CASSFPPRELFF.